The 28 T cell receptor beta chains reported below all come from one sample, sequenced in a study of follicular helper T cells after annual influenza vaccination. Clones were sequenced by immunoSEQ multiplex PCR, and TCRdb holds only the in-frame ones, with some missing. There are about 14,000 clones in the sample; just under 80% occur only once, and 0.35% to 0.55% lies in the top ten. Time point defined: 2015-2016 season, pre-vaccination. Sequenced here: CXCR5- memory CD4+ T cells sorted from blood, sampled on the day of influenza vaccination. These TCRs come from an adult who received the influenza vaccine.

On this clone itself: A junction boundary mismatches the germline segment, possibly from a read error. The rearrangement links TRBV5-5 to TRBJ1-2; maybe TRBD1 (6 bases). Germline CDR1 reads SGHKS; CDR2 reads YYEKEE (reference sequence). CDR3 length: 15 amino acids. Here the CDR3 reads CASSLATGQNYGYTF. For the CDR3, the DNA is TGTGCCAGCAGTTTGGCGACCGGACAGAACTATGGCTACACCTTC.

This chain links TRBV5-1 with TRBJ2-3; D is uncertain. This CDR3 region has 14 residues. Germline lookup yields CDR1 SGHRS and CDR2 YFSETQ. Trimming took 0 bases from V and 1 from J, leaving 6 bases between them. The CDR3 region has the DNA TGCGCCAGCAGCTTGGGTGGGGGCACAGATACGCAGTATTTT. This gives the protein CASSLGGGTDTQYF.

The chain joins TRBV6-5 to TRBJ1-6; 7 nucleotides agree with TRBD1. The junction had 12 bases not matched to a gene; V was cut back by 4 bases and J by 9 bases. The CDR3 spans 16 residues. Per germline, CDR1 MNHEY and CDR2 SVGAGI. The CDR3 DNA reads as TGTGCCAGCAGTTTCACTTGGACAGGTGTGGGTTCACCCCTCCACTTT. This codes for CASSFTWTGVGSPLHF.

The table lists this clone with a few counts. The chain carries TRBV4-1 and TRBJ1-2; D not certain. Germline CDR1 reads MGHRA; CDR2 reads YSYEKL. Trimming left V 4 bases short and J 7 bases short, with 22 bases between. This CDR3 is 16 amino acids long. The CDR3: CASSPVSREARRGYTF. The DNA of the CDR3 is TGCGCCAGCAGCCCCGTCAGCCGGGAAGCCCGACGTGGCTACACCTTC.

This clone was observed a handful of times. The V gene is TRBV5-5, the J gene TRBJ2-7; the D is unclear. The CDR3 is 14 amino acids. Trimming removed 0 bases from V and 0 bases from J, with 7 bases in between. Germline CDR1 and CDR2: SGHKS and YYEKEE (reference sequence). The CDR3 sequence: CASSLEPFSYEQYF. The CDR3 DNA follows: TGTGCCAGCAGCTTGGAACCGTTCTCCTACGAGCAGTACTTC.

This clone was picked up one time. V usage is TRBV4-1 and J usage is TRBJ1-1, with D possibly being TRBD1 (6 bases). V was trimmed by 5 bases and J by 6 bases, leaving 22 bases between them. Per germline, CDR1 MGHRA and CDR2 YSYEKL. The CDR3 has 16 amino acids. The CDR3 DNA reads TGCGCCAGCAGCACTAGTGGTCGACAGGCACGCTCTGAAGCTTTCTTT. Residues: CASSTSGRQARSEAFF.

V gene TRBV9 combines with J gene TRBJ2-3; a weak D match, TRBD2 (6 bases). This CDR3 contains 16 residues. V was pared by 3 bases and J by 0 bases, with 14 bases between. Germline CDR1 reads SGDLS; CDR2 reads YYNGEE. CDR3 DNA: TGTGCCAGCAGCGGCGGGACCCATTCTAGCACAGATACGCAGTATTTT. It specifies CASSGGTHSSTDTQYF. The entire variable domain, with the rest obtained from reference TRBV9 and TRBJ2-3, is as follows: DSGVTQTPKHLITATGQRVTLRCSPRSGDLSVYWYQQSLDQGLQFLIQYYNGEERAKGNILERFSAQQFPDLHSELNLSSLELGDSALYFCASSGGTHSSTDTQYFGPGTRLTVL.

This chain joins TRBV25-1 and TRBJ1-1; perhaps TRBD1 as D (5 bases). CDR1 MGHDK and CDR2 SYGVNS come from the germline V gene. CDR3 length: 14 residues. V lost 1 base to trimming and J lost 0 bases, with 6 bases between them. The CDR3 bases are TGTGCCAGCAGTGAATGGGGGATGAACACTGAAGCTTTCTTT. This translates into CASSEWGMNTEAFF.

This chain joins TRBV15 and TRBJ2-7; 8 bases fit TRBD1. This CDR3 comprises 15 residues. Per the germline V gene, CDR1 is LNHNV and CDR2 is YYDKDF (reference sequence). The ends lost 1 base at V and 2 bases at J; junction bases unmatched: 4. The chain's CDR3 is CATSRGTGNTYEQYF. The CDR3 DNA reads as TGTGCCACCAGCAGAGGGACAGGGAACACCTACGAGCAGTACTTC.

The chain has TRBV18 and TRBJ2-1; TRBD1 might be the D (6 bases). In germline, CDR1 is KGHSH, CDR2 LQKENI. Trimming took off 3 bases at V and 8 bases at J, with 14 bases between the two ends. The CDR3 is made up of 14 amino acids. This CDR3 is CASSPTQGLDEQFF. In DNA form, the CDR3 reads TGTGCCAGCTCACCGACACAGGGCTTGGATGAGCAGTTCTTC. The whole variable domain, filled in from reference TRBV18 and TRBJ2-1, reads NAGVMQNPRHLVRRRGQEARLRCSPMKGHSHVYWYRQLPEEGLKFMVYLQKENIIDESGMPKERFSAEFPKEGPSILRIQQVVRGDSAAYFCASSPTQGLDEQFFGPGTRLTVL.

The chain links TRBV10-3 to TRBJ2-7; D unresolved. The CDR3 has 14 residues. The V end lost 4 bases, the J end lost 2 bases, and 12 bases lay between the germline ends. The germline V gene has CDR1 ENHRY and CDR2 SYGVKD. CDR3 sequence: CAISGIGWTYEQYF. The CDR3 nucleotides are TGTGCCATCAGTGGAATAGGTTGGACCTACGAGCAGTACTTC.

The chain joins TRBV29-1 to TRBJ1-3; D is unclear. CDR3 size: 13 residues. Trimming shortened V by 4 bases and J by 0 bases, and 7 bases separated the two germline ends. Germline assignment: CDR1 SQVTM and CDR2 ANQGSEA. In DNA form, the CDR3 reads TGCAGCGTTGGGGTCTTCTCTGGAAACACCATATATTTT. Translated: CSVGVFSGNTIYF.

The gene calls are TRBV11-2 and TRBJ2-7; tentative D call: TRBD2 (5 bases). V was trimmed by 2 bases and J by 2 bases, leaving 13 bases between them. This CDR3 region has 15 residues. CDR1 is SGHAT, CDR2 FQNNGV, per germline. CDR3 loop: CASSLWEKSAYEQYF. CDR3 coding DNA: TGTGCCAGCAGCTTATGGGAGAAAAGTGCCTACGAGCAGTACTTC.

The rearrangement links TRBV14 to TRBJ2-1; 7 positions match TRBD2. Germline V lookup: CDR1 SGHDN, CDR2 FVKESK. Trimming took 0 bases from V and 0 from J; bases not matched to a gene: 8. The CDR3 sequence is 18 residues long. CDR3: CASSQDWGGLSSYNEQFF. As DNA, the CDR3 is TGTGCCAGCAGCCAAGATTGGGGGGGACTAAGCTCCTACAATGAGCAGTTCTTC.

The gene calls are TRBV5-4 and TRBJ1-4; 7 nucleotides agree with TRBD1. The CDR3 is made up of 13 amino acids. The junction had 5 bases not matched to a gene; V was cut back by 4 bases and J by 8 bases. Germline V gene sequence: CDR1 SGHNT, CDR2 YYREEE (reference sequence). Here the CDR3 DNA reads TGTGCCAGCAGCGCCCGAGGGGGCGAAAAACTGTTTTTT. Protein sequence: CASSARGGEKLFF.

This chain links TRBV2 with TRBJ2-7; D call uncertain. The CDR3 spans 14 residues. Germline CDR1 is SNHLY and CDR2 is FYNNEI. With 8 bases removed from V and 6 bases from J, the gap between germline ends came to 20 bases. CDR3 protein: CASSDKFLWSEQYF. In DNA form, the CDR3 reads TGTGCCAGCTCAGACAAGTTTTTATGGAGCGAGCAGTACTTC. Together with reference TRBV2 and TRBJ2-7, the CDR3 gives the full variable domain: EPEVTQTPSHQVTQMGQEVILRCVPISNHLYFYWYRQILGQKVEFLVSFYNNEISEKSEIFDDQFSVERPDGSNFTLKIRSTKLEDSAMYFCASSDKFLWSEQYFGPGTRLTVT.

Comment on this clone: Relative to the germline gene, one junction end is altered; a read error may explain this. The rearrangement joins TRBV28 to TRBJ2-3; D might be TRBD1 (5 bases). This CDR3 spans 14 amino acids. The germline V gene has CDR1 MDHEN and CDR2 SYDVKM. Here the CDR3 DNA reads TGTGCCAGCAGTTTCTCCGACAGCACCGATACGCAGTATTTT. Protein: CASSFSDSTDTQYF. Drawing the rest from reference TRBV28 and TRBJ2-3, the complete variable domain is DVKVTQSSRYLVKRTGEKVFLECVQDMDHENMFWYRQDPGLGLRLIYFSYDVKMKEKGDIPEGYSVSREKKERFSLILESASTNQTSMYLCASSFSDSTDTQYFGPGTRLTVL.

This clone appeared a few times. The CDR3 here is CASSLVGGNSPLHF. The CDR3, as DNA: TGTGCCAGCAGCTTGGTGGGGGGGAATTCACCCCTCCACTTT. This chain uses TRBV5-5 with TRBJ1-6; TRBD1 is a possible D gene (5 bases). Germline lookup yields CDR1 SGHKS and CDR2 YYEKEE (reference sequence). This CDR3 is 14 amino acids long. Trimming shortened V by 0 bases and J by 7 bases, and 8 bases separated the two germline ends.

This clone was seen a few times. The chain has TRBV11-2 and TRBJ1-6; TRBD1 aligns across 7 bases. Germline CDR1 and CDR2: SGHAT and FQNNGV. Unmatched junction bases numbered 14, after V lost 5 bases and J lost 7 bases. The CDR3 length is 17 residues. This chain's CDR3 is CASSPITRQGRNSPLHF. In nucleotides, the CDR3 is TGTGCCAGCAGCCCTATAACCCGACAGGGTAGGAATTCACCCCTCCACTTT.

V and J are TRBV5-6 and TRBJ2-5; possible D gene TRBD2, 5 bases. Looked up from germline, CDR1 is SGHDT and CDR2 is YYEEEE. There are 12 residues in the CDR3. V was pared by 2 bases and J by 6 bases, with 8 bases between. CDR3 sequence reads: CASSFDGKTQYF. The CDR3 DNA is TGTGCCAGCAGCTTCGACGGGAAGACCCAGTACTTC.

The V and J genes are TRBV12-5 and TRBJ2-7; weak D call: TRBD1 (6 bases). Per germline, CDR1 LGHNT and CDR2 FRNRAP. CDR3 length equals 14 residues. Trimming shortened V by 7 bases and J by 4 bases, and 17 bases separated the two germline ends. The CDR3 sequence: CASADGQKTYEQYF. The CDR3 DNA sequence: TGTGCTAGTGCCGACGGACAGAAAACATACGAGCAGTACTTC.

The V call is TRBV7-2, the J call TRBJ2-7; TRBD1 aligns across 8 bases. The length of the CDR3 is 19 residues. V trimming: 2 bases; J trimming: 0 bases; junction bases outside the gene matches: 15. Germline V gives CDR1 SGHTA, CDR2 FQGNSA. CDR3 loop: CASSLLPGTGFPSSYEQYF. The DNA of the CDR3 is TGTGCCAGCAGCTTACTCCCCGGGACAGGCTTCCCTAGCTCCTACGAGCAGTACTTC.

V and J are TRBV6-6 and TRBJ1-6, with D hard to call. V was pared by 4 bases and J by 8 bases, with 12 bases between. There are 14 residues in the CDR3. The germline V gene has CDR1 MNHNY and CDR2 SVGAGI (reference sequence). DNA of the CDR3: TGTGCCAGCAGTTTCTCCACCCTGGATTCACCCCTCCACTTT. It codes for CASSFSTLDSPLHF.

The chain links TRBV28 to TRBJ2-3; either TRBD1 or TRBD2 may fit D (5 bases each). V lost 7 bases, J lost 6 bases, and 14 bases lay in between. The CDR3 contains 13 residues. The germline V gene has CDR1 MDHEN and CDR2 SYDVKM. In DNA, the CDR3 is TGTGCCAGCACCCCCAGGGAGCCCGATACGCAGTATTTT. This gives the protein CASTPREPDTQYF.

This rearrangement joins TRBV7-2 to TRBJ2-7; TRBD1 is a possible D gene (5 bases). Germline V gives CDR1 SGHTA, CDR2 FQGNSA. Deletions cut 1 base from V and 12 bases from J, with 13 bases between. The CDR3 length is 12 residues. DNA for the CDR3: TGTGCCAGCAGCTTAGAAAGGCCTCAGGGGTACTTC. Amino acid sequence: CASSLERPQGYF.

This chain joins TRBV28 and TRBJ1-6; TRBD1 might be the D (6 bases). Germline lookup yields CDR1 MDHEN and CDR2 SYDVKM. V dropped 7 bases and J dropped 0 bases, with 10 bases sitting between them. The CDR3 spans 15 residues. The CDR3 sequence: CASTDRSSYNSPLHF. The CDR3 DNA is TGTGCCAGCACCGACAGGAGCTCCTATAATTCACCCCTCCACTTT.

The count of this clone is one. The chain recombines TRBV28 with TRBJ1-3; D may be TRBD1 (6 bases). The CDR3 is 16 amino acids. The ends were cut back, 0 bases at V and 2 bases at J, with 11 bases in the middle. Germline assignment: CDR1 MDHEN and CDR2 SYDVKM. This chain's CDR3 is CASSLWRGAAGNTIYF. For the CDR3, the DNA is TGTGCCAGCAGTTTATGGCGGGGGGCTGCTGGAAACACCATATATTTT.

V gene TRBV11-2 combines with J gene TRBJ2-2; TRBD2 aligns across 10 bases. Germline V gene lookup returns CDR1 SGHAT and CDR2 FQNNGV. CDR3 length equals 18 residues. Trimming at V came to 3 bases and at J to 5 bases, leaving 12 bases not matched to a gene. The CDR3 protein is CASSLGLAGAYGTGELFF. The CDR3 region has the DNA TGTGCCAGCAGCTTGGGGCTAGCGGGGGCTTACGGAACCGGGGAGCTGTTTTTT.